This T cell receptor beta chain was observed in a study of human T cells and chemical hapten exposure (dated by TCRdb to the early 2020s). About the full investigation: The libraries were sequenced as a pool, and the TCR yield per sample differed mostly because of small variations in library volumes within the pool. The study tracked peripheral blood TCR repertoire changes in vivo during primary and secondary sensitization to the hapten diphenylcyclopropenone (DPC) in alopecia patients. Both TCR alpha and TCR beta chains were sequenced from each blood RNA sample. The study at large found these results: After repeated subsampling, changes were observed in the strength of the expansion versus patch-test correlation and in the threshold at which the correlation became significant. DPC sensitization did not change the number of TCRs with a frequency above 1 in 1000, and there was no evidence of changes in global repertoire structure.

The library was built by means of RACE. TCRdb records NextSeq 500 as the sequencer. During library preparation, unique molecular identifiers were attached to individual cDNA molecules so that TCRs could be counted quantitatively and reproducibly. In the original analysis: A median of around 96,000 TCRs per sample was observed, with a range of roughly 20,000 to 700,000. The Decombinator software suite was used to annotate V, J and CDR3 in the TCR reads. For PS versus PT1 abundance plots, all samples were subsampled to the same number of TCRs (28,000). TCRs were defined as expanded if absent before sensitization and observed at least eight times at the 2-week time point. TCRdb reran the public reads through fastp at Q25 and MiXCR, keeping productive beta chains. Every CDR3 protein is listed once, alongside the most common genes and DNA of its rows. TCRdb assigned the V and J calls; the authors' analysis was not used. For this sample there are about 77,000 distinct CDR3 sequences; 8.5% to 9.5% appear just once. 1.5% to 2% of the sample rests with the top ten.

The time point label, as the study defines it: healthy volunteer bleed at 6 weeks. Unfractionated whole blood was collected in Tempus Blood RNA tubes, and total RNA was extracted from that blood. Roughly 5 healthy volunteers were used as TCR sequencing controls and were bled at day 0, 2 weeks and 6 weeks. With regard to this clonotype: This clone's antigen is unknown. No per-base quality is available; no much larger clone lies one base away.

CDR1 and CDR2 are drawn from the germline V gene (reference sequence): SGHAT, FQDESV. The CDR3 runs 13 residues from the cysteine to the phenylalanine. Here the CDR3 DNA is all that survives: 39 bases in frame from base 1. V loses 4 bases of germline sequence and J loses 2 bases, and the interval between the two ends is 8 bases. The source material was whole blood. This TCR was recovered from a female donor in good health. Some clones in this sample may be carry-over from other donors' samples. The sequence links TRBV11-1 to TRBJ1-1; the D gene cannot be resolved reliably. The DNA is TGTGCCAGCAGCTACCAGTTAAACACTGAAGCTTTCTTT. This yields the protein CASSYQLNTEAFF.